The present entry profiles one TCR beta chain with its context. The antigen is undetermined. Since a much larger clone is just one base distant, this may be a read error. The data derive from a study of tumor-infiltrating lymphocytes in primary liver carcinoma. Whole-study results and caveats: Among the pair types, tumor region pairs showed more overlap than tumor-adjacent and tumor-blood pairs.

Trimming pared 2 bases from V and 1 base from J, leaving 8 bases between. CDR3 length: 14 residues. The V gene's germline CDR1 is WSHSY and CDR2 SAAADI. Both blood RNA, taken from unsorted whole blood, and germline DNA were extracted. Approximately 3.7 milliliters of peripheral blood were collected before surgery. The researchers produced TCR beta cDNA from roughly 500 ng total RNA with a constant-region primer. Sequencing libraries for TCR beta derived from three nested multiplex PCR rounds that used slightly modified ARM-PCR. In the first two PCR rounds, TRBV1-TRBV30 forward primers were paired with a C-beta reverse primer, and each round lasted about 10 cycles. TCRdb fed the multiplex PCR reads into MiXCR, producing one record per CDR3 protein. The profile shows 200,000 or so distinct CDR3 sequences, about 65% of them singletons.

Specimen: peripheral blood. The source is an older woman with primary liver carcinoma and hepatitis B virus infection. This chain links TRBV10-2 with TRBJ1-1; D ambiguous. The CDR3 nucleotides read TGCGCCAGCAGTGAGAGAGGCCCGAACACTGAAGCTTTCTTT. Protein product: CASSERGPNTEAFF.